Listed here are 24 T cell receptor beta chains from one sample, sequenced in a study of T-cell memory formation after mild COVID-19. TCRdb re-called the 5' RACE reads with MiXCR, one entry per CDR3 protein. The sample shows 250,000 to 350,000 distinct CDR3 sequences, 15% to 20% of them seen only once. The sequencing sample was made of PBMCs or a T cell subset sorted from them (not recorded which). Source of these receptors: a young man who had mild COVID-19 (a few samples of this study predate the infection). Cell type and time point are not known.

V and J are TRBV6-1 and TRBJ1-2, with D perhaps TRBD1 (5 bases). V shed 6 bases and J shed 8 bases, with 10 bases lying between them. The germline V gene has CDR1 MNHNS and CDR2 SASEGT. The CDR3 runs to 11 residues. CDR3 sequence: CASRQAEGYTF. DNA for the CDR3: TGTGCCAGCAGACAGGCCGAGGGCTACACCTTC.

This chain connects TRBV3-1 to TRBJ2-7; 10 bases are shared with TRBD1. CDR3 length: 15 amino acids. Unmatched junction bases numbered 4, after V lost 1 base and J lost 4 bases. The V gene's germline CDR1 is LGHDT and CDR2 YNNKEL (reference sequence). CDR3: CASSQGDRGLYEQYV. CDR3 nucleotides: TGTGCCAGCAGCCAAGGTGACAGGGGGCTGTACGAGCAGTACGTC.

This clonotype appeared many times. The chain has TRBV5-1 and TRBJ2-5; TRBD1 agrees at 10 bases. Trimming removed 4 bases from V and 3 bases from J; junction bases left unmatched: 6. The V gene's germline CDR1 is SGHRS and CDR2 YFSETQ. The CDR3 consists of 15 residues. The CDR3 nucleotides are TGCGCCAGCAGCAAGGGGACAGGGGTCAAAGAGACCCAGTACTTC. Its translation is CASSKGTGVKETQYF.

This clonotype was seen many times. The chain has TRBV7-2 and TRBJ1-1; TRBD1 is a possible D gene (5 bases). This CDR3 region has 14 residues. The germline V gene encodes CDR1 SGHTA and CDR2 FQGNSA. V lost 5 bases to trimming and J lost 7 bases, with 17 bases between them. The CDR3 DNA is TGTGCCAGCAGCCCCCACGGGGGGTATGGTGAAGCTTTCTTT. This gives the protein CASSPHGGYGEAFF.

In this sample, this clonotype turned up a few times. The chain recombines TRBV12-3 or TRBV12-4 with TRBJ1-1, with D perhaps matching TRBD1 (5 bases). The CDR3 sequence is 12 residues long. Trimming took off 1 base at V and 10 bases at J, with 10 bases between the two ends. This CDR3 reads CASSLEGLGAFF. For the CDR3, the DNA is TGTGCCAGCAGTTTAGAGGGGCTTGGAGCTTTCTTT.

V gene TRBV20-1 combines with J gene TRBJ1-5, with D hard to call. This CDR3 is 15 amino acids long. V was shortened by 0 bases and J by 2 bases, with 11 bases between the two germline ends. Germline V gene data show CDR1 as DFQATT and CDR2 as SNEGSKA (reference sequence). CDR3 sequence: CSAREAGPGNQPQHF. The CDR3 DNA follows: TGCAGTGCTAGAGAGGCTGGTCCGGGCAATCAGCCCCAGCATTTT.

The chain carries TRBV3-1 and TRBJ2-1, with D hard to call. The germline V gene encodes CDR1 LGHDT and CDR2 YNNKEL (reference sequence). CDR3 length equals 13 residues. The V and J ends lost 0 bases and 10 bases respectively, with 10 bases between them. CDR3 in amino acids: CASSQEGVGEQFF. CDR3 DNA: TGTGCCAGCAGCCAAGAAGGTGTCGGGGAGCAGTTCTTC.

The genes are TRBV12-3 or TRBV12-4 and TRBJ2-5, with D perhaps matching TRBD1 (5 bases). This CDR3 has 14 residues. V lost 3 bases and J 1 base, leaving 9 bases between the germline ends. CDR3 DNA sequence: TGTGCCAGCAGTTTTTGGCAGGGCCAAGAGACCCAGTACTTC. Residues: CASSFWQGQETQYF.

The J gene is TRBJ1-2, the V gene TRBV7-2; 9 bases line up with TRBD1. CDR1 is SGHTA and CDR2 is FQGNSA in the germline V gene. V trimming: 5 bases; J trimming: 6 bases; junction bases outside the gene matches: 19. This CDR3 has 18 amino acids. The CDR3 region is CASSVRIGTGHKDHGYTF. The CDR3, as DNA: TGTGCCAGCAGCGTACGAATAGGGACAGGGCACAAGGATCATGGCTACACCTTC.

The chain has TRBV7-3 and TRBJ2-3, with D perhaps TRBD1 or TRBD2 (5 bases each). The CDR3 covers 14 residues. V dropped 5 bases and J dropped 1 base, with 10 bases sitting between them. Germline V gene data show CDR1 as SGHTA and CDR2 as FQGTGA. CDR3 sequence (DNA): TGTGCCAGCAGCCTAAGGGACGGCACAGATACGCAGTATTTT. Translation gives CASSLRDGTDTQYF.

The CDR3 DNA reads TGTGCCAGCAGTTTGTGGGGAACGCAGTCTAACTATGGCTACACCTTC. It translates to CASSLWGTQSNYGYTF. The genes are TRBV27 and TRBJ1-2; D gene unclear. The CDR3 runs 16 residues. CDR1 and CDR2 (germline): MNHEY, SMNVEV (reference sequence). The ends were cut back, 3 bases at V and 0 bases at J, with 14 bases in the middle.

The rearrangement joins TRBV27 to TRBJ1-1; D perhaps matches TRBD1 (6 bases). There are 13 residues in the CDR3. Germline V lookup: CDR1 MNHEY, CDR2 SMNVEV (reference sequence). The V gene lost 3 bases and the J gene lost 7 bases, with 12 bases spanning the gap. The CDR3 sequence is CASSFQGKSEAFF. CDR3 DNA sequence: TGTGCCAGCAGTTTCCAGGGGAAGAGTGAAGCTTTCTTT.

The rearrangement uses TRBV3-1 and TRBJ2-3; 11 bases are shared with TRBD2. The CDR3 is 19 residues long. Germline V lookup: CDR1 LGHDT, CDR2 YNNKEL (reference sequence). The V and J ends lost 0 bases and 0 bases, in that order; junction bases with no gene match: 8. CDR3 DNA sequence: TGTGCCAGCAGCCAAGAAGGACTAGCGGGCGACACTAGCACAGATACGCAGTATTTT. Protein product: CASSQEGLAGDTSTDTQYF.

This clonotype was observed a few times. The V and J genes are TRBV5-1 and TRBJ2-7; 7 bases match TRBD2. V lost 2 bases and J lost 4; bases outside the gene matches: 6. Germline lookup yields CDR1 SGHRS and CDR2 YFSETQ. This CDR3 contains 14 residues. The CDR3 sequence is CASSFLGGDYEQYV. Here the CDR3 DNA reads TGCGCCAGCAGCTTCCTGGGAGGGGATTACGAGCAGTACGTC.

This clonotype was found many times. This rearrangement joins TRBV7-8 to TRBJ2-5, with D uncertain. The length of the CDR3 is 14 residues. The V and J ends lost 6 bases and 6 bases respectively, with 17 bases between them. CDR1 is SGHVS and CDR2 is FQNEAQ in the germline V gene. The CDR3 loop is CASSHPRSWQTQYF. CDR3 nucleotides: TGTGCCAGCAGTCATCCAAGGTCCTGGCAGACCCAGTACTTC. Combining the CDR3 with reference TRBV7-8 and TRBJ2-5 gives the whole variable domain GAGVSQSPRYKVAKRGQDVALRCDPISGHVSLFWYQQALGQGPEFLTYFQNEAQLDKSGLPSDRFFAERPEGSVSTLKIQRTQQEDSAVYLCASSHPRSWQTQYFGPGTRLLVL.

V gene TRBV5-5 combines with J gene TRBJ2-7; D remains unclear. The CDR3 consists of 14 residues. Trimming pared 3 bases from V and 9 bases from J, leaving 19 bases between. Germline V lookup: CDR1 SGHKS, CDR2 YYEKEE (reference sequence). DNA for the CDR3: TGTGCCAGCAGCTCCCAATATACTGGGTTGGGGCAGTACTTC. Protein product: CASSSQYTGLGQYF.

In nucleotides, the CDR3 is TGTGCCCCCCGGCGGACAGACTCGTACAATGAGCAGTTCTTC. Translation: CAPRRTDSYNEQFF. The chain combines TRBV21-1 with TRBJ2-1; TRBD1, the table's D call, was not compared with the DNA. TRBV21-1 is a known pseudogene. The CDR3 is made up of 14 amino acids.

This clonotype turned up a few times. The CDR3 DNA reads TGTGCCACCAGTGGCAGGGACACCGGGGAGCTGTTTTTT. The encoded protein is CATSGRDTGELFF. The chain has TRBV24-1 and TRBJ2-2; D perhaps matches TRBD1 (5 bases). Germline CDR1 KGHDR, CDR2 SFDVKD. The CDR3 loop spans 13 amino acids. The V end was cut by 5 bases, the J end by 3 bases, with 6 bases between.

The table lists this clonotype with a few counts. The chain uses TRBV28 and TRBJ2-7; 7 bases align to TRBD1. CDR1 and CDR2 from the germline V gene are MDHEN and SYDVKM. The trim removed 5 bases at V and 0 bases at J, leaving 4 bases unmatched. This CDR3 contains 14 residues. The CDR3 DNA reads TGTGCCAGCAGTCCCAACAGGGGCTCCTACGAGCAGTACGTC. It translates to CASSPNRGSYEQYV.

There are a few counts of this clonotype. This chain links TRBV12-3 or TRBV12-4 with TRBJ1-1, with D tentatively TRBD1 (5 bases). This CDR3 is 15 amino acids long. The V gene lost 7 bases and the J gene lost 3 bases, with 18 bases spanning the gap. The CDR3 here is CASNTFYLGHTEAFF. The CDR3, as DNA: TGTGCCAGCAATACGTTCTATCTGGGGCACACTGAAGCTTTCTTT.

This clonotype was seen only a few times. CDR3 protein: CASSHPIGGQGTYGYTF. The CDR3 coding sequence is TGCGCCAGCAGCCACCCAATCGGGGGACAGGGTACCTATGGCTACACCTTC. This chain joins TRBV4-1 and TRBJ1-2, with 9 bases that match TRBD1. The CDR3 covers 17 residues. Germline V gives CDR1 MGHRA, CDR2 YSYEKL. V gave up 3 bases and J gave up 4 bases; unmatched junction bases: 12.

This clonotype has a handful of counts. The chain carries TRBV7-9 and TRBJ2-2, with D possibly being TRBD1 or TRBD2 (5 bases each). V was clipped by 0 bases and J by 0 bases, with 11 bases between them. Germline loops: CDR1 SEHNR, CDR2 FQNEAQ (reference sequence). The CDR3 has 17 amino acids. The CDR3, as DNA: TGTGCCAGCAGCTTAGCGGGGAGACAGTCGAACACCGGGGAGCTGTTTTTT. Amino acid sequence: CASSLAGRQSNTGELFF.

The V and J genes are TRBV5-1 and TRBJ2-1, with no clear D. Per germline, CDR1 SGHRS and CDR2 YFSETQ. The V end was cut by 0 bases, the J end by 5 bases, with 9 bases between. The CDR3 sequence is 14 residues long. In DNA form, the CDR3 reads TGCGCCAGCAGCTTGGCCACGGCTGACAATGAGCAGTTCTTC. Protein product: CASSLATADNEQFF. The full variable domain, rest sourced from reference TRBV5-1 and TRBJ2-1, is KAGVTQTPRYLIKTRGQQVTLSCSPISGHRSVSWYQQTPGQGLQFLFEYFSETQRNKGNFPGRFSGRQFSNSRSEMNVSTLELGDSALYLCASSLATADNEQFFGPGTRLTVL.

This clonotype was recorded a few times. In DNA, the CDR3 is TGTGCCACCAGCAGATCTCTAGATGTGGCCAAAAACATTCAGTACTTC. Its protein product is CATSRSLDVAKNIQYF. This chain uses TRBV15 with TRBJ2-4; D not certain. This CDR3 spans 16 amino acids. V gave up 2 bases and J gave up 1 base, with 12 bases separating them. CDR1 and CDR2 (germline): LNHNV, YYDKDF (reference sequence).